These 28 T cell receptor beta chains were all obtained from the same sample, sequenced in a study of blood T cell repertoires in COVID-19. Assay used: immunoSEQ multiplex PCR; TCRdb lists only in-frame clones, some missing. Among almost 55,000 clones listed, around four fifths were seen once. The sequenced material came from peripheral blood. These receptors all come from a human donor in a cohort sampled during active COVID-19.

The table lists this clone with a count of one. CDR3 bases: TGTGCCAGCGTTCCCAAGGCGGTAGCAAACCACGAGCAGTACTTC. This encodes CASVPKAVANHEQYF. V usage is TRBV7-9 and J usage is TRBJ2-7; D unclear. The CDR3 consists of 15 residues. Deletions cut 8 bases from V and 5 bases from J, with 22 bases between. Germline V CDR1 and CDR2: SEHNR, FQNEAQ (reference sequence). The full variable domain, completed using reference TRBV7-9 and TRBJ2-7, is DTGVSQNPRHKITKRGQNVTFRCDPISEHNRLYWYRQTLGQGPEFLTYFQNEAQLEKSRLLSDRFSAERPKGSFSTLEIQRTEQGDSAMYLCASVPKAVANHEQYFGPGTRLTVT.

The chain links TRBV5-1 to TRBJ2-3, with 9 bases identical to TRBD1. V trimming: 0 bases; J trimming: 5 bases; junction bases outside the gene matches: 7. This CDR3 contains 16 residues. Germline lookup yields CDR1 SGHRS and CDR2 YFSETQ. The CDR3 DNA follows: TGCGCCAGCAGCTTGGGCACAGGGGGCAGGCGAGATACGCAGTATTTT. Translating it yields CASSLGTGGRRDTQYF.

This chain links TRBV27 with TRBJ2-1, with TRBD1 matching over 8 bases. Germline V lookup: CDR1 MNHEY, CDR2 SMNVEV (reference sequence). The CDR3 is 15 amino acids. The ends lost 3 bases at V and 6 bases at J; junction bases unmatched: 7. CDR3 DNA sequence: TGTGCCAGCAGTTTCGGACAGGGCCCGTTCAATGAGCAGTTCTTC. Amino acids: CASSFGQGPFNEQFF.

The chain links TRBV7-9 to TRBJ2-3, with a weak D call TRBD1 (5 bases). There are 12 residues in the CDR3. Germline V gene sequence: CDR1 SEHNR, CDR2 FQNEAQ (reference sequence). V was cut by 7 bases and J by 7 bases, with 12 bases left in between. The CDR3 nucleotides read TGTGCCAGCACCCCAGACAGTTATACGCAGTATTTT. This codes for CASTPDSYTQYF. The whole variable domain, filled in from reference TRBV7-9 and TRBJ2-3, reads DTGVSQNPRHKITKRGQNVTFRCDPISEHNRLYWYRQTLGQGPEFLTYFQNEAQLEKSRLLSDRFSAERPKGSFSTLEIQRTEQGDSAMYLCASTPDSYTQYFGPGTRLTVL.

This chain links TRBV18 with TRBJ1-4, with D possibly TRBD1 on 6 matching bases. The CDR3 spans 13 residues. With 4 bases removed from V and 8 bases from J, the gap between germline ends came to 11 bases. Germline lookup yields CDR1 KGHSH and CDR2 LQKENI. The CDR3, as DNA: TGTGCCAGCTCACTTGACAGGATCGAAAAACTGTTTTTT. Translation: CASSLDRIEKLFF. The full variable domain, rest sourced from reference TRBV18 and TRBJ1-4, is NAGVMQNPRHLVRRRGQEARLRCSPMKGHSHVYWYRQLPEEGLKFMVYLQKENIIDESGMPKERFSAEFPKEGPSILRIQQVVRGDSAAYFCASSLDRIEKLFFGSGTQLSVL.

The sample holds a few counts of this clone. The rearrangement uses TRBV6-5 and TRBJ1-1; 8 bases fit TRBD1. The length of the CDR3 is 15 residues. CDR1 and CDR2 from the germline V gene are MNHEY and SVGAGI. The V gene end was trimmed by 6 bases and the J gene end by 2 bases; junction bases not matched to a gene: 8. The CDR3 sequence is CASRRDRRGNTEAFF. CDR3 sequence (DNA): TGTGCCAGCAGGCGGGACAGGCGGGGTAACACTGAAGCTTTCTTT.

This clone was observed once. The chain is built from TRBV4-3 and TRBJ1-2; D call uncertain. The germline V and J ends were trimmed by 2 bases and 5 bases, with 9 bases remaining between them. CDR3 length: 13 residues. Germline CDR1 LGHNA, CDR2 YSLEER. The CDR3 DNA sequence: TGCGCCAGCAGCCAACGTCATACATATGGCTACACCTTC. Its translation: CASSQRHTYGYTF.

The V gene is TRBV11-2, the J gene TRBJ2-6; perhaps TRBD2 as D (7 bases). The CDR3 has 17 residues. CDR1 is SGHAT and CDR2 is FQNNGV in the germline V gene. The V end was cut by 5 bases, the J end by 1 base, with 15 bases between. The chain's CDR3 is CASSHPGGRSGANVLTF. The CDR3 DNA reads TGTGCCAGCAGCCACCCGGGGGGCCGGTCTGGGGCCAACGTCCTGACTTTC.

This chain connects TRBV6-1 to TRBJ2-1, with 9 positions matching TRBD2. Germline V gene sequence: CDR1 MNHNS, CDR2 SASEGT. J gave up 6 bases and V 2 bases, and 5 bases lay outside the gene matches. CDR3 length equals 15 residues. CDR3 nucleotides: TGTGCCAGCAGTGAACTAGGGACTAGCTTCAATGAGCAGTTCTTC. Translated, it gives CASSELGTSFNEQFF.

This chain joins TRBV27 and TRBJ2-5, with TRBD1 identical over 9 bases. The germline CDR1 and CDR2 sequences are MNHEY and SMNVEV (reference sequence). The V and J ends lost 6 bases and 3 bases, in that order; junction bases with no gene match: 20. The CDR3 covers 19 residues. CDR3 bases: TGTGCCAGCAGCCCAAGTAAACTGACAGGGGGTTGGCAGAAAGAGACCCAGTACTTC. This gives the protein CASSPSKLTGGWQKETQYF.

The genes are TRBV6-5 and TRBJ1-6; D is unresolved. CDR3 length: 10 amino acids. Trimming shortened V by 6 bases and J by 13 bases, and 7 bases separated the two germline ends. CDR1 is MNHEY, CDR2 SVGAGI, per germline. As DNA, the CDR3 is TGTGCCAGCAGGGGAGGGCCCCTCCACTTT. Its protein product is CASRGGPLHF.

The CDR3: CASSSGAGGGLKTQYF. DNA for the CDR3: TGCGCCAGCAGCTCGGGAGCGGGGGGCGGCTTGAAGACCCAGTACTTC. The chain couples TRBV5-1 to TRBJ2-5; 9 nucleotides line up with TRBD2. Per the germline V gene, CDR1 is SGHRS and CDR2 is YFSETQ. The CDR3 extends over 16 amino acids. J gave up 6 bases and V 3 bases, and 12 bases lay outside the gene matches.

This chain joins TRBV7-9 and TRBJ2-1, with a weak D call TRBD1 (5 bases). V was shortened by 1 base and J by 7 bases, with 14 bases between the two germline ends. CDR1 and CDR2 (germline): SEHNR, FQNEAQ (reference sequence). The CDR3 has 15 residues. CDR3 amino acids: CASSLESVRANEQFF. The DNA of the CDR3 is TGTGCCAGCAGCTTAGAGTCGGTCAGGGCTAATGAGCAGTTCTTC.

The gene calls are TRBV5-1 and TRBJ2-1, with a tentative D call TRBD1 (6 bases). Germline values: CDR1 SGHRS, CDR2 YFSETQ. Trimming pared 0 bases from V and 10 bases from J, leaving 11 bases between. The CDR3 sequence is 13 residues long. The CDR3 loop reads CASSLETGNEQFF. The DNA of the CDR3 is TGCGCCAGCAGCTTGGAGACAGGAAACGAGCAGTTCTTC.

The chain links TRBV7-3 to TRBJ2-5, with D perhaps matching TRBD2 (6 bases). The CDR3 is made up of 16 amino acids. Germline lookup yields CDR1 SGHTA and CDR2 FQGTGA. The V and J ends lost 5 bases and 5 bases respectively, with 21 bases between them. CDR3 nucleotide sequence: TGTGCCAGCAGCCCGGGGGTCTACCCCAGTAGGGAGACCCAGTACTTC. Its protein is CASSPGVYPSRETQYF.

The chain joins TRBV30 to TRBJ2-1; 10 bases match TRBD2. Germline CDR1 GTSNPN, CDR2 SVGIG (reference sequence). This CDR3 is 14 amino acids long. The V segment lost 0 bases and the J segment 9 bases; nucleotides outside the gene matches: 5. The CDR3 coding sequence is TGTGCCTGGAGTGTACATCTAGCGGGGGTTGAGCAGTTCTTC. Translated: CAWSVHLAGVEQFF.

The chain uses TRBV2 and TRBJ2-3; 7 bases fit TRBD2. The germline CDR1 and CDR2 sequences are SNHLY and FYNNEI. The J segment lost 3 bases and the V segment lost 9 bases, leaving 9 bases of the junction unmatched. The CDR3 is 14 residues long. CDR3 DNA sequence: TGTGCCAGATTTATCCGGGGGGTAACAGATACGCAGTATTTT. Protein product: CARFIRGVTDTQYF.

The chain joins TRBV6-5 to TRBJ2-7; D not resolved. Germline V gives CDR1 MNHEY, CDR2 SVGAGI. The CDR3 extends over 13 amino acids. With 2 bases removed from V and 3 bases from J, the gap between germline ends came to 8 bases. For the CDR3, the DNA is TGTGCCAGCAGTTACCGCGAACGCTACGAGCAGTACTTC. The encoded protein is CASSYRERYEQYF.

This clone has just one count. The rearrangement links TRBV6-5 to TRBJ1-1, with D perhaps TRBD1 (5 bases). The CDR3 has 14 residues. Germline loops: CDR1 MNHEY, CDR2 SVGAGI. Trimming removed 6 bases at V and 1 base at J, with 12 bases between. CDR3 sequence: CASSQWGPNTEAFF. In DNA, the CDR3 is TGTGCCAGCAGCCAGTGGGGCCCGAACACTGAAGCTTTCTTT.

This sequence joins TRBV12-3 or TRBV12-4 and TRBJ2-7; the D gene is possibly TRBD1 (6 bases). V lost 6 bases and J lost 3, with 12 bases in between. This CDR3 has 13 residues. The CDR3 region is CASSKGQYYEQYF. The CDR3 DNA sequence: TGTGCCAGCAGCAAGGGACAATACTACGAGCAGTACTTC.

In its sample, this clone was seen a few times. CDR3 residues: CATRPGGGQGRDNYGYTF. CDR3 nucleotide sequence: TGCGCCACCAGACCCGGCGGGGGACAGGGAAGGGATAATTATGGCTACACCTTC. J is TRBJ1-2 and V is TRBV10-1; the match to TRBD1 covers 9 bases. This CDR3 is 18 amino acids long. V trimming: 10 bases; J trimming: 5 bases; junction bases outside the gene matches: 23. Germline V gene lookup returns CDR1 WNHNN and CDR2 SYGVQD (reference sequence).

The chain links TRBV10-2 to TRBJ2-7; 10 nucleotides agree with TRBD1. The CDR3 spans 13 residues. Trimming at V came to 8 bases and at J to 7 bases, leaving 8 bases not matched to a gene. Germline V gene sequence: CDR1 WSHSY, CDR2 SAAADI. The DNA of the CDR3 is TGCGCCAGCCGGGACAGGGGAATAAGGGAGCAGTACTTC. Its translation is CASRDRGIREQYF.

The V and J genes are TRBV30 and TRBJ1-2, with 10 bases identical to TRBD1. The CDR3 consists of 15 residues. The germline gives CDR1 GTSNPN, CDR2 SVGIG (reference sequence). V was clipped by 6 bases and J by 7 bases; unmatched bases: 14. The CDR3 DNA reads TGTGCCTGTCGGGACAGGGGTAAGGGAGAGCGTGGCTACACCTTC. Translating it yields CACRDRGKGERGYTF.

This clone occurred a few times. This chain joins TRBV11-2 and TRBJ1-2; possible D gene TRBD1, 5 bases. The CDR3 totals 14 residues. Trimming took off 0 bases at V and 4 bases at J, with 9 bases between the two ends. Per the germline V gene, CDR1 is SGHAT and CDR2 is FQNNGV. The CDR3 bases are TGTGCCAGCAGCTTAGATGCGGGGCTCTATGGCTACACCTTC. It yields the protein CASSLDAGLYGYTF. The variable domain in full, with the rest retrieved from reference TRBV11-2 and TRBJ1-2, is EAGVAQSPRYKIIEKRQSVAFWCNPISGHATLYWYQQILGQGPKLLIQFQNNGVVDDSQLPKDRFSAERLKGVDSTLKIQPAKLEDSAVYLCASSLDAGLYGYTFGSGTRLTVV.

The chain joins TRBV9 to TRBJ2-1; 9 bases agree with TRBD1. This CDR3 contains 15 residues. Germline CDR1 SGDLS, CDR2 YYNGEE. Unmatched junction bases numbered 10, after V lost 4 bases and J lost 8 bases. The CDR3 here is CASSFSTGGRDEQFF. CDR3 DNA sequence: TGTGCCAGCAGCTTCTCGACAGGGGGAAGGGATGAGCAGTTCTTC.

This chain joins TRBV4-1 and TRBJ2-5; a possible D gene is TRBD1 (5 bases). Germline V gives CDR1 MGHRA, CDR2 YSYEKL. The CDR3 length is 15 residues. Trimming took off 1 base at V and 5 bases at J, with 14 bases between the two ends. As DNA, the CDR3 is TGCGCCAGCAGCCAAGTGGCAGGGAATGGCGAGACCCAGTACTTC. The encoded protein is CASSQVAGNGETQYF.

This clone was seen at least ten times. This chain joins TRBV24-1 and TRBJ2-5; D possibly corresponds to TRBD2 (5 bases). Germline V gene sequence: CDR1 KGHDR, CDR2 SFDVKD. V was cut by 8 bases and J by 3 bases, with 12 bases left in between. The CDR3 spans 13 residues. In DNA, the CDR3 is TGTGCCACCACCGCAGGAGGAAAAGAGACCCAGTACTTC. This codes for CATTAGGKETQYF.

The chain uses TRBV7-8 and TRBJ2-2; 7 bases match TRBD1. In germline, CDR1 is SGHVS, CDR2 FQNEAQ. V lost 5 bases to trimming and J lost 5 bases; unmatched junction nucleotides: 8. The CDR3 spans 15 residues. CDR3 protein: CASSRGQVGTGELFF. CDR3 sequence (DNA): TGTGCCAGCAGCCGAGGACAGGTGGGAACCGGGGAGCTGTTTTTT.